This T cell receptor beta chain was sequenced for a study of blood T cells in healthy people across ages. Total RNA was extracted at no less than 6 micrograms per sample. Germline V gene lookup returns CDR1 SQVTM and CDR2 ANQGSEA. The V gene end was trimmed by 6 bases and the J gene end by 2 bases; junction bases not matched to a gene: 6. CDR3 length: 13 amino acids. This clonotype was seen ten or more times. Next came a second PCR, run for roughly 6 to 11 cycles, which used a sample-barcoded 5' primer along with a J-beta primer mix. From the 5' RACE reads, TCRdb called clonotypes with MiXCR, one entry per CDR3 protein. Of roughly 1,500,000 distinct CDR3 sequences detected, 42% appear once; the ten largest clones hold 7.9%.

V is TRBV29-1 and J is TRBJ1-2; 7 positions match TRBD1. What was sequenced was blood. The TCR sequence derives from a woman aged 18-30 years in good health. In DNA, the CDR3 is TGCAGCGTCGGAGGACAGGAGAACTATGGCTACACCTTC. Residues: CSVGGQENYGYTF.